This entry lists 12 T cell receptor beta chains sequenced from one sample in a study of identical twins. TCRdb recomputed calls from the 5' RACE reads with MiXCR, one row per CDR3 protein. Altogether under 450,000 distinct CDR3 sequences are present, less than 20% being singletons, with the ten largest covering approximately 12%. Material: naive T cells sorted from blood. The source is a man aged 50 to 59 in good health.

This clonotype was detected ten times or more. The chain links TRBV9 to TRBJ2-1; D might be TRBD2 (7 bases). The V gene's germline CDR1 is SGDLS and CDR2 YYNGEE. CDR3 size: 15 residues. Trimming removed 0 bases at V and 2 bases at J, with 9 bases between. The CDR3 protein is CASSVVGGPYNEQFF. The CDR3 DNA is TGTGCCAGCAGCGTAGTGGGGGGGCCCTACAATGAGCAGTTCTTC.

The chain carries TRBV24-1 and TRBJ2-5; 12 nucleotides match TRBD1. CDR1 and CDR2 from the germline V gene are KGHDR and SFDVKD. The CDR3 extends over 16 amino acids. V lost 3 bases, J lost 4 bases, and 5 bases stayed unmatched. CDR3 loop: CATSDAGTGGGETQYF. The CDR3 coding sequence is TGTGCCACCAGTGATGCCGGGACAGGGGGCGGAGAGACCCAGTACTTC.

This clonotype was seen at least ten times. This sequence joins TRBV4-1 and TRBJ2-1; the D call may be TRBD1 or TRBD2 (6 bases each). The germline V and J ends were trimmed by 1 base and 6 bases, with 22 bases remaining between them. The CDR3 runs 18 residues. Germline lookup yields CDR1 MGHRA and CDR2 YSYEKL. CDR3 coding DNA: TGCGCCAGCAGCCAAGCCCGTAGCGGTCAGGGGATATCCAATGAGCAGTTCTTC. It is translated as CASSQARSGQGISNEQFF.

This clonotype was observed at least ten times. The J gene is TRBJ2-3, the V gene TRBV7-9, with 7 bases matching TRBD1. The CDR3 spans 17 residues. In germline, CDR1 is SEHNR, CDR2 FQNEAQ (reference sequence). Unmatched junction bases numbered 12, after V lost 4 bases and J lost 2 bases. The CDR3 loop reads CASSSAARGSDTDTQYF. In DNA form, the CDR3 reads TGTGCCAGCAGCTCCGCGGCCAGGGGGTCGGACACAGATACGCAGTATTTT. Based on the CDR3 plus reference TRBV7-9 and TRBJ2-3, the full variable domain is DTGVSQNPRHKITKRGQNVTFRCDPISEHNRLYWYRQTLGQGPEFLTYFQNEAQLEKSRLLSDRFSAERPKGSFSTLEIQRTEQGDSAMYLCASSSAARGSDTDTQYFGPGTRLTVL.

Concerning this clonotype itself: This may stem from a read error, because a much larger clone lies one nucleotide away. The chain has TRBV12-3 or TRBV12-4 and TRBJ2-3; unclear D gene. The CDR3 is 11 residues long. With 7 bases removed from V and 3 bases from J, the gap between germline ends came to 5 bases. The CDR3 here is CASTKTDTQYF. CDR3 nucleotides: TGTGCCAGCACCAAGACAGATACGCAGTATTTT.

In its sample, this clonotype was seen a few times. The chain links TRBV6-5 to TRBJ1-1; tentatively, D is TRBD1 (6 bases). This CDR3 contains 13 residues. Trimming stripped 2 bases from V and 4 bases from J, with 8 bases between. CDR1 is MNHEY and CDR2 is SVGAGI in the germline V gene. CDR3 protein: CASSYRGSTEAFF. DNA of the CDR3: TGTGCCAGCAGTTACAGGGGGTCCACTGAAGCTTTCTTT.

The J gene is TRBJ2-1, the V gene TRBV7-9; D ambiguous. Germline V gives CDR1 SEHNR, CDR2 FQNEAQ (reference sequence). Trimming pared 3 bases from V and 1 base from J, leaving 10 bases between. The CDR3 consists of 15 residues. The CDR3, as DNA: TGTGCCAGCAGCTTGCACAGCGTATCCTACAATGAGCAGTTCTTC. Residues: CASSLHSVSYNEQFF.

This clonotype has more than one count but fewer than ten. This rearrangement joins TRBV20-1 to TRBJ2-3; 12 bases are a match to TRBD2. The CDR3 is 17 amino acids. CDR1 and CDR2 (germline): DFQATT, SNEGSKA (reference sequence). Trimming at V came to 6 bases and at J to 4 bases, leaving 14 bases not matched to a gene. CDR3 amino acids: CSATDRSSGRAPDTQYF. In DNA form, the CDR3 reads TGCAGTGCAACCGATCGTTCTAGCGGGAGGGCCCCAGATACGCAGTATTTT.

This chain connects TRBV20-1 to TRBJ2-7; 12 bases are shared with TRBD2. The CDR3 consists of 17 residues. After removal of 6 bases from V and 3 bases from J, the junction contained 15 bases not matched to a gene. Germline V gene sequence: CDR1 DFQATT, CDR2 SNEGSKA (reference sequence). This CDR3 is CSASAKLLAGGNYEQYF. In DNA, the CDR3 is TGCAGTGCCAGCGCCAAACTACTAGCGGGAGGAAACTACGAGCAGTACTTC.

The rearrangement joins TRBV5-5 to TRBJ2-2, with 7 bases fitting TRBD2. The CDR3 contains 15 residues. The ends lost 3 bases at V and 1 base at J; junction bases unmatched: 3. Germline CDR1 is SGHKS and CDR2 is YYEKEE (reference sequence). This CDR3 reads CASSSGGWNTGELFF. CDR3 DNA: TGTGCCAGCAGCTCGGGGGGTTGGAACACCGGGGAGCTGTTTTTT.

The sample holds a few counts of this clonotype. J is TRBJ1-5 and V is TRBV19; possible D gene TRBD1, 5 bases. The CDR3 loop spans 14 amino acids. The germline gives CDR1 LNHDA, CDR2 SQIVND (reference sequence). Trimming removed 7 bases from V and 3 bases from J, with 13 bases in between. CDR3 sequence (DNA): TGTGCCAGTACCGTCACAGGCTTCAATCAGCCCCAGCATTTT. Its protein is CASTVTGFNQPQHF.

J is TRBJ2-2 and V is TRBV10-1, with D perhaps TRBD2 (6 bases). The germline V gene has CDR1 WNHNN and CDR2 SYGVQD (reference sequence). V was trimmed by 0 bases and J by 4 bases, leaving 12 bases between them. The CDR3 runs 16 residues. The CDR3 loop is CASSESVAEGTGELFF. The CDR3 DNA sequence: TGCGCCAGCAGTGAGTCGGTGGCGGAGGGCACCGGGGAGCTGTTTTTT.